Listed below are T cell receptor beta chains from one sample, sequenced in a study of T cells after yellow fever vaccination. One entry per CDR3 protein results from TCRdb running MiXCR on the 5' RACE reads. The sample shows over 300,000 distinct CDR3 sequences, roughly 4% of them seen only once. Specimen: PBMCs, collected 5 days after the yellow fever booster vaccination. The source is a man between 18 and 35 years old who received the YFV17D yellow fever vaccine. Both conserved end residues are part of each CDR3. D genes are given only for firm matches. Where a row states a size, it is once, few, many or the class of an expanded clone; other rows omit it.

v_gene	d_gene	abundance	j_gene	CDR3nt	CDR3aa
TRBV2	.	.	TRBJ2-5	TGTGCCAGCAGTGAAGAGCAGGGGGGAGAGACCCAGTACTTC	CASSEEQGGETQYF
TRBV4-2	.	.	TRBJ2-1	TGTGCCAGCAGCCAAGATGACGGATCTTCCCCCAATGAGCAGTTCTTC	CASSQDDGSSPNEQFF
TRBV5-4	TRBD2	few	TRBJ2-3	TGTGCCAGCAGCTTAAGCGGGGGGGTCACAGATACGCAGTATTTT	CASSLSGGVTDTQYF
TRBV19	.	.	TRBJ1-1	TGTGCCAGTAGTACCAATAAGAACACTGAAGCTTTCTTT	CASSTNKNTEAFF
TRBV12-3/TRBV12-4	.	.	TRBJ1-1	TGTGCCAGCAGTTTAAGTTCGAGAGAAGCTTTCTTT	CASSLSSREAFF
TRBV20-1	TRBD2	few	TRBJ2-1	TGCAGTGCTAGAGATGCCTTGGCCGGGGGGGGCTTAAATGAGCAGTTCTTC	CSARDALAGGGLNEQFF
TRBV2	.	.	TRBJ2-5	TGTGCCAGCAGGAGGGAGGTCTTTGGGGCCCAGTACTTC	CASRREVFGAQYF
TRBV2	.	.	TRBJ2-7	TGTGCCAGCAGACCGGGGGGCCCCTACGAGCAGTACTTC	CASRPGGPYEQYF
TRBV19	.	.	TRBJ2-3	TGTGCCAGTAGTATATCAGGGGTTCCTGATACGCAGTATTTT	CASSISGVPDTQYF
TRBV4-1	TRBD1	.	TRBJ2-1	TGCGCCAGCAGCCAAGCGGGGGGGACAGGGGTGTACAATGAGCAGTTCTTC	CASSQAGGTGVYNEQFF
TRBV25-1	.	many	TRBJ2-7	TGTGCCAGCAGCAGGTACCTCTCCTACGAGCAGTACTTC	CASSRYLSYEQYF
TRBV24-1	.	.	TRBJ1-6	TGTGCCACCAATCTATTATTAGTAGGACGCCTCTATAATTCACCCCTCCACTTT	CATNLLLVGRLYNSPLHF
TRBV4-3	.	many	TRBJ2-4	TGCGCCAGCAGCCAAGAGTTTCTCACTGGGCCGCGTGACTTC	CASSQEFLTGPRDF
TRBV4-3	TRBD1	.	TRBJ1-5	TGCGCCAGCAGCCAACAGGACAGGGGGCCTCAGCCCCAGCATTTT	CASSQQDRGPQPQHF
TRBV7-9	.	.	TRBJ1-4	TGTGCCAGCAACCCTTCGGGGTTCGAAAAACTGTTTTTT	CASNPSGFEKLFF
TRBV6-5	.	few	TRBJ1-1	TGTGCCAGCAGTTACGGTCCGGCGGGGAGGGTCGGCACTGAAGCTTTCTTT	CASSYGPAGRVGTEAFF